A selection of T cell receptor beta chains follows, all from one sample in a study of Graves' ophthalmopathy and Graves' hyperthyroidism. TCRdb re-analysed the multiplex PCR reads in MiXCR, keeping a single row per CDR3 protein. Altogether over a million distinct CDR3 sequences are present, 36% being singletons, with the ten largest covering roughly 11%. The sample taken for sequencing was peripheral blood or thyroid tissue (not recorded which). The receptors originated from an adult man with Graves' hyperthyroidism. CDR3s include the opening cysteine and the closing phenylalanine or tryptophan. Fields, in order: D gene, V gene, CDR3 length, J gene, clone size, CDR3 DNA, CDR3 protein. The D gene is left open where the match is weak. Where a row states a size, it is once, few, many or the class of an expanded clone; other rows omit it.

>-|TRBV15|14|TRBJ1-6|-
TGTGCCACCAGCAGATCGACAGTTGGTTCACCCCTCCACTTT
CATSRSTVGSPLHF
>-|TRBV7-9|16|TRBJ2-5|-
TGTGCCAGCAGCTTAACCGGGGATACCTTAGTAGAGACCCAGTACTTC
CASSLTGDTLVETQYF
>-|TRBV29-1|14|TRBJ2-7|many
TGCAGCGTTGAAGGGACCAGGGGGAGGTACGAGCAGTACTTC
CSVEGTRGRYEQYF
>-|TRBV10-3|14|TRBJ2-5|once
TGTGCCATCCGCGCGAGACAGCACCAAGAGACCCAGTACTTC
CAIRARQHQETQYF
>-|TRBV29-1|14|TRBJ1-2|few
TGCAGCGCAACCGGTCGGGGAGGCTCCGATGGCTACACCTTC
CSATGRGGSDGYTF
>TRBD1|TRBV15|13|TRBJ2-7|many
TGTGCCACCAGCAGTACAGGGGGCCACGAGCAGTACTTC
CATSSTGGHEQYF
>-|TRBV15|13|TRBJ1-3|many
TGTGCCACCAGCCGAGGCTCTGGAAACACCATATATTTT
CATSRGSGNTIYF
>-|TRBV29-1|17|TRBJ1-4|-
TGCAGCGTTCGTGGGGGATGGGTCAGATCAACTAATGAAAAACTGTTTTTT
CSVRGGWVRSTNEKLFF
>TRBD1|TRBV5-1|15|TRBJ1-1|many
TGCGCCAGCAGCCTACCGGGACAGGTGAACACTGAAGCTTTCTTT
CASSLPGQVNTEAFF
>-|TRBV7-2|13|TRBJ2-2|-
TGTGCCAGCAGTCAGGGGTCGCGCCGGGAGCTGTTTTTT
CASSQGSRRELFF
>-|TRBV29-1|14|TRBJ2-6|few
TGCAGCGTTAGGGTGGGCTCTGGGGCCAACGTCCTGACTTTC
CSVRVGSGANVLTF
>-|TRBV29-1|11|TRBJ1-1|many
TGCAGCGTTGAATCGTATCGTGAAGCTTTCTTT
CSVESYREAFF
>-|TRBV20-1|13|TRBJ2-7|many
TGCAGTGCTCGAAGGGGACTCCAGTACGAGCAGTACTTC
CSARRGLQYEQYF
>TRBD1|TRBV7-8|15|TRBJ1-5|-
TGTGCCAGCAGCTCCGGACAGGGGGAGGCTCAGCCCCAGCATTTT
CASSSGQGEAQPQHF
>TRBD1|TRBV10-2|14|TRBJ1-2|-
TGCGCCAGAGTATTTCCGGGACAGGCTCATGGCTACACCTTC
CARVFPGQAHGYTF
>-|TRBV7-9|12|TRBJ1-2|few
TGTGCCAGCACTGAGCTTAGGCTTGGCTACACCTTC
CASTELRLGYTF
>-|TRBV10-3|16|TRBJ2-2|few
TGTGCCAGCAGTTACACGGCCAGGGCGAACACCGGGGAGCTGTTTTTT
CASSYTARANTGELFF
>-|TRBV7-8|17|TRBJ2-7|many
TGTGCCAGCAGCTCGGCAACAGTCTGGGAGAGAGCCTACGAGCAGTACTTC
CASSSATVWERAYEQYF
>-|TRBV7-8|15|TRBJ1-2|many
TGTGCCAGCAGCCACCAGAGATGGGGATCCTATGGCTACACCTTC
CASSHQRWGSYGYTF
>-|TRBV20-1|13|TRBJ2-5|many
TGCAGTGCAAGGAGCCGGGGGAGAGAGACCCAGTACTTC
CSARSRGRETQYF
>TRBD1|TRBV7-8|18|TRBJ2-6|many
TGTGCCAGCAGCGCGACCGGGACAGGGGGCTCGGGGGCCAACGTCCTGACTTTC
CASSATGTGGSGANVLTF
>-|TRBV29-1|11|TRBJ1-2|-
TGCAGCGGGCAGGGAAGCTATGGCTACACCTTC
CSGQGSYGYTF
>-|TRBV20-1|13|TRBJ1-2|-
TGCAGTGTCCGCGGCTGGGGGCTGGACGGCTACACCTTC
CSVRGWGLDGYTF
>TRBD2|TRBV10-3|17|TRBJ2-2|-
TGTGCCAGCAGTTACCCGGGACTAGCGGGAGCTAGCGGGGAGCTGTTTTTT
CASSYPGLAGASGELFF
>TRBD1|TRBV7-8|15|TRBJ2-5|once
TGTGCCAGCAGCTTAGCGTCAGGGGGCGTTGAGACCCAGTACTTC
CASSLASGGVETQYF
>TRBD1|TRBV5-1|15|TRBJ1-1|-
TGCGCCAGCAGCCAAGATTGGGACAGCCGCACTGAAGCTTTCTTT
CASSQDWDSRTEAFF
>TRBD1|TRBV20-1|17|TRBJ1-2|few
TGCAGTGCTCCTGGAGAGGGACAGGGGCTTTCCCCCTATGGCTACACCTTC
CSAPGEGQGLSPYGYTF
>-|TRBV10-3|13|TRBJ2-2|few
TGTGCCAGCTTTCGTTTGAACACCGGGGAGCTGTTTTTT
CASFRLNTGELFF
>TRBD1|TRBV5-1|15|TRBJ2-7|-
TGCGCCAGCAGCTTGGGGACAGGGGGCATCGACGAGCAGTACTTC
CASSLGTGGIDEQYF